The T cell receptor (beta chain) described here comes from a study of T-cell reconstitution after alpha-beta-depleted transplantation in children. Unique molecular identifiers featured in how the TCRbeta library was prepared. TCRdb re-derived calls from the PCR reads in MiXCR, one entry per CDR3 protein. There are about 980,000 distinct CDR3 sequences in the sample; about 31% occur only once, and more than 25% lies in the top ten. The CDR3 is 12 residues long. Germline V lookup: CDR1 DFQATT, CDR2 SNEGSKA (reference sequence). Trimming removed 3 bases at V and 17 bases at J, with 19 bases between. The sample was PBMCs, mostly from graft donor cells, taken 360 days after TCRalphabeta/CD19-depleted stem cell transplant. The source is a boy younger than two who had a stem cell transplant for SCID, so the T cells may come from the graft donor. V and J are TRBV20-1 and TRBJ1-4; a weak D match, TRBD1 (5 bases). Here the CDR3 DNA reads TGCAGTGCTAGGGCGAGCCGGGACGGTCAATTTTTT. The encoded protein is CSARASRDGQFF.